One and the same sample provided the 20 T cell receptor beta chains below, sequenced in a study of beta chain features in type 1 diabetes. Study-level findings and limits: For Type 1 diabetes patients, all four CD4+ subsets carried TCRB CDR3s that were moderately but significantly shorter.

The entirety of the isolated RNA underwent reverse transcription, so expressed TCRB transcripts were sequenced. Profiled with immunoSEQ multiplex PCR; TCRdb holds only in-frame clones, not every one. The data contain some 660,000 clones, over 11% of them singletons. Antigens for these TCRs are unknown. Sequenced input: naive CD4+ T cells from blood. Receptors originate from a man younger than 35 with type 1 diabetes.

The sample holds a few counts of this clone. The chain recombines TRBV29-1 with TRBJ1-2; D perhaps matches TRBD1 (5 bases). The germline V gene encodes CDR1 SQVTM and CDR2 ANQGSEA. The CDR3 has 13 residues. V lost 3 bases, J lost 8 bases, and 16 bases lay in between. The CDR3 protein is CSVDTGLAGGYTF. DNA for the CDR3: TGCAGCGTTGACACAGGACTTGCGGGGGGCTACACCTTC.

Here the CDR3 reads CASGTGTESTDTQYF. DNA of the CDR3: TGTGCTAGTGGTACCGGGACAGAGAGCACAGATACGCAGTATTTT. This chain links TRBV12-5 with TRBJ2-3, with TRBD1 matching 7 bases. Losses at the gene ends were 5 bases for V and 0 bases for J; bases not matched to a gene: 5. The CDR3 loop spans 15 amino acids. Per germline, CDR1 LGHNT and CDR2 FRNRAP.

This clone turned up a few times. The rearrangement uses TRBV18 and TRBJ1-1; D is uncertain. Germline V gene data show CDR1 as KGHSH and CDR2 as LQKENI. V lost 5 bases to trimming and J lost 1 base, with 8 bases between them. This CDR3 spans 13 amino acids. The CDR3 sequence is CASSNPGNTEAFF. The CDR3 DNA is TGTGCCAGCTCAAATCCGGGGAACACTGAAGCTTTCTTT. The entire variable domain, with the rest obtained from reference TRBV18 and TRBJ1-1, is as follows: NAGVMQNPRHLVRRRGQEARLRCSPMKGHSHVYWYRQLPEEGLKFMVYLQKENIIDESGMPKERFSAEFPKEGPSILRIQQVVRGDSAAYFCASSNPGNTEAFFGQGTRLTVV.

The rearrangement joins TRBV11-2 to TRBJ2-2; 12 positions match TRBD1. Germline trimming cut 7 bases from V and 8 bases from J; bases unmatched to any gene: 14. The CDR3 consists of 17 residues. The germline gives CDR1 SGHAT, CDR2 FQNNGV. CDR3 nucleotide sequence: TGTGCCAGCACCTTTTCACCGGGACAGGGGGCGCATGGGGAGCTGTTTTTT. Encoded protein: CASTFSPGQGAHGELFF.

The chain combines TRBV6-5 with TRBJ1-2; no definite D call. Germline V gene data show CDR1 as MNHEY and CDR2 as SVGAGI. Deletions cut 6 bases from V and 7 bases from J, with 18 bases between. The length of the CDR3 is 14 residues. The chain's CDR3 is CASSDTSRIGGYTF. The CDR3 DNA reads TGTGCCAGCAGCGACACGTCGAGGATAGGTGGCTACACCTTC.

This clone was counted only a few times. This chain links TRBV15 with TRBJ2-4; no definite D call. CDR3 size: 12 residues. Germline lookup yields CDR1 LNHNV and CDR2 YYDKDF (reference sequence). Deletions cut 5 bases from V and 6 bases from J, with 8 bases between. The CDR3 loop reads CATSSRPNIQYF. CDR3 in DNA: TGTGCCACCAGCTCTCGACCAAACATTCAGTACTTC. Variable domain in full (rest from reference TRBV15 and TRBJ2-4): DAMVIQNPRYQVTQFGKPVTLSCSQTLNHNVMYWYQQKSSQAPKLLFHYYDKDFNNEADTPDNFQSRRPNTSFCFLDIRSPGLGDTAMYLCATSSRPNIQYFGAGTRLSVL.

The chain recombines TRBV7-2 with TRBJ1-1; 8 bases align to TRBD1. V was clipped by 1 base and J by 7 bases; unmatched bases: 8. The CDR3 totals 15 residues. Germline values: CDR1 SGHTA, CDR2 FQGNSA. CDR3 DNA sequence: TGTGCCAGCAGCTTAGTCAGGGGGCGATATGATGAAGCTTTCTTT. This codes for CASSLVRGRYDEAFF.

A few counts support this clone. The chain carries TRBV5-4 and TRBJ1-1; TRBD1 aligns across 8 bases. The CDR3 is 15 residues long. With V trimmed by 0 bases and J by 5 bases, 6 bases remained unmatched. Germline V lookup: CDR1 SGHNT, CDR2 YYREEE (reference sequence). This chain's CDR3 is CASSLAGQGWTEAFF. CDR3 nucleotides: TGTGCCAGCAGCTTGGCCGGACAGGGATGGACTGAAGCTTTCTTT.

The CDR3 reads CSVERLAGGINEQFF. The DNA of the CDR3 is TGCAGCGTTGAGAGACTAGCGGGAGGTATAAATGAGCAGTTCTTC. The chain joins TRBV29-1 to TRBJ2-1; 13 nucleotides line up with TRBD2. This CDR3 has 15 residues. The V segment lost 3 bases and the J segment 7 bases; nucleotides outside the gene matches: 6. Per germline, CDR1 SQVTM and CDR2 ANQGSEA.

This sequence joins TRBV30 and TRBJ1-1; D possibly corresponds to TRBD1 (6 bases). There are 14 residues in the CDR3. Deletions cut 0 bases from V and 6 bases from J, with 14 bases between. CDR1 is GTSNPN and CDR2 is SVGIG in the germline V gene (reference sequence). CDR3 sequence: CAWSVRAGAPEAFF. CDR3 sequence (DNA): TGTGCCTGGAGTGTACGGGCAGGGGCCCCTGAAGCTTTCTTT.

This clone was seen only once. Since no conserved phenylalanine or tryptophan closes the CDR3, a read error is the likely cause. The DNA is omitted, as the CDR3 cannot be located on it reliably, and the CDR3 follows TCRdb's listing. The gene calls are TRBV20-1 and TRBJ1-1. The CDR3 is 11 amino acids long, termini counted. The germline V gene has CDR1 DFQATT and CDR2 SNEGSKA (reference sequence). The CDR3 region is CSARGFRGVVC.

The table lists this clone with a few counts. DNA for the CDR3: TGTGCCAGCAGCCCGCCCGGGACAGCCTACGAGCAGTACTTC. Amino acid sequence: CASSPPGTAYEQYF. J is TRBJ2-7 and V is TRBV9, with TRBD1 identical over 7 bases. The germline gives CDR1 SGDLS, CDR2 YYNGEE. This CDR3 contains 14 residues. Germline trimming cut 4 bases from V and 2 bases from J; bases unmatched to any gene: 6.

V gene TRBV29-1 combines with J gene TRBJ2-6; D could derive from TRBD1 or TRBD2 (5 bases each). The CDR3 runs to 16 residues. V gave up 4 bases and J gave up 0 bases, with 13 bases separating them. CDR1 is SQVTM, CDR2 ANQGSEA, per germline. CDR3 residues: CSVAGLGGSGANVLTF. As DNA, the CDR3 is TGCAGCGTTGCGGGGCTTGGGGGCTCTGGGGCCAACGTCCTGACTTTC. The whole variable domain, filled in from reference TRBV29-1 and TRBJ2-6, reads SAVISQKPSRDICQRGTSLTIQCQVDSQVTMMFWYRQQPGQSLTLIATANQGSEATYESGFVIDKFPISRPNLTFSTLTVSNMSPEDSSIYLCSVAGLGGSGANVLTFGAGSRLTVL.

This clone showed up just a few times. This chain joins TRBV11-3 and TRBJ2-1; unclear D gene. Germline V gene sequence: CDR1 SGHNT, CDR2 YENEEA. The CDR3 extends over 12 amino acids. V was trimmed by 1 base and J by 4 bases, leaving 2 bases between them. Written as DNA, the CDR3 is TGTGCCAGCAGCTTAGGTTACAATGAGCAGTTCTTC. It codes for CASSLGYNEQFF.

This chain connects TRBV4-1 to TRBJ1-2, with a tentative D call TRBD1 (5 bases). Trimming stripped 2 bases from V and 4 bases from J, with 8 bases between. CDR1 and CDR2 (germline): MGHRA, YSYEKL. The CDR3 loop spans 13 amino acids. CDR3 amino acids: CASSQRDFYGYTF. CDR3 coding DNA: TGCGCCAGCAGCCAACGGGACTTCTATGGCTACACCTTC.

The rearrangement uses TRBV10-3 and TRBJ2-7; maybe TRBD1 (6 bases). CDR3 length equals 13 residues. V shed 7 bases and J shed 2 bases, with 12 bases lying between them. CDR1 is ENHRY and CDR2 is SYGVKD in the germline V gene. The CDR3 sequence is CAITSGQTYEQYF. The CDR3 coding sequence is TGTGCCATCACCTCCGGACAGACCTACGAGCAGTACTTC.

The chain uses TRBV18 and TRBJ2-1; the match to TRBD2 covers 8 bases. The CDR3 sequence is 16 residues long. With 6 bases clipped from V and 0 bases from J, the junction kept 7 bases outside the gene matches. Germline V lookup: CDR1 KGHSH, CDR2 LQKENI. The CDR3 loop reads CASSRTSGPSYNEQFF. CDR3 bases: TGTGCCAGCTCTCGAACTAGCGGACCCTCCTACAATGAGCAGTTCTTC. Complete variable domain (other parts from reference TRBV18 and TRBJ2-1): NAGVMQNPRHLVRRRGQEARLRCSPMKGHSHVYWYRQLPEEGLKFMVYLQKENIIDESGMPKERFSAEFPKEGPSILRIQQVVRGDSAAYFCASSRTSGPSYNEQFFGPGTRLTVL.

The gene calls are TRBV5-4 and TRBJ1-1, with 8 bases identical to TRBD1. CDR1 is SGHNT, CDR2 YYREEE, per germline (reference sequence). The junction had 13 bases not matched to a gene; V was cut back by 5 bases and J by 4 bases. This CDR3 contains 16 residues. The CDR3 DNA reads as TGTGCCAGCAGTTCCGGACAGGGAGTACTGAGCACTGAAGCTTTCTTT. Protein product: CASSSGQGVLSTEAFF.

CDR3 in DNA: TGTGCCAGCAGCCAAGCCCTAGCGGGAATGTCAGATACGCAGTATTTT. The encoded protein is CASSQALAGMSDTQYF. The chain recombines TRBV4-2 with TRBJ2-3; 9 bases fit TRBD2. The junction had 6 bases not matched to a gene; V was cut back by 1 base and J by 4 bases. This CDR3 spans 16 amino acids. CDR1 LGHNA and CDR2 YNFKEQ come from the germline V gene.

This clone was seen more than once but under ten times. This sequence joins TRBV6-5 and TRBJ1-4, with D tentatively TRBD1 (6 bases). V was shortened by 7 bases and J by 12 bases, with 15 bases between the two germline ends. CDR3 size: 12 residues. From germline, CDR1 is MNHEY and CDR2 SVGAGI. The CDR3 here is CASINYRDELFF. The CDR3 DNA reads as TGTGCCAGCATTAACTACAGGGACGAACTGTTTTTT.